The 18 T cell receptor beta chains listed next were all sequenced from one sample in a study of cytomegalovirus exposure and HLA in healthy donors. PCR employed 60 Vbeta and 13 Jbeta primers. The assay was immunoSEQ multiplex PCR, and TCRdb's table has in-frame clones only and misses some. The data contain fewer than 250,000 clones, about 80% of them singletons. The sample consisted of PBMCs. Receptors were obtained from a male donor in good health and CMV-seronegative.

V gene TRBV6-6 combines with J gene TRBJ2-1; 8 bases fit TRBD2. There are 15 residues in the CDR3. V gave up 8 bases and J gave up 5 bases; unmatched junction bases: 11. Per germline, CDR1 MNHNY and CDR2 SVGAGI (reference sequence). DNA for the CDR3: TGTGCCAGCGGCCCTCTAGCGGGTGGACACAATGAGCAGTTCTTC. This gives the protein CASGPLAGGHNEQFF.

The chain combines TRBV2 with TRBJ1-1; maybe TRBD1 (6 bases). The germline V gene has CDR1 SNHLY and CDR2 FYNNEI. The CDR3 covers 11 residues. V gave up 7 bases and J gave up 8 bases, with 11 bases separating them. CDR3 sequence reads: CASTMGAEAFF. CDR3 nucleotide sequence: TGTGCCAGCACCATGGGGGCAGAAGCTTTCTTT.

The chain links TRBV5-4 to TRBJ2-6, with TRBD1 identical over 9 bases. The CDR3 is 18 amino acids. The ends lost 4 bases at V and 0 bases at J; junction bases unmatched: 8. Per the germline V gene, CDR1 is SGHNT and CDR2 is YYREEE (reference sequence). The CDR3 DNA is TGTGCCAGCAGCGTAAGGCCGGGACAGGGCTCTGGGGCCAACGTCCTGACTTTC. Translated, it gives CASSVRPGQGSGANVLTF.

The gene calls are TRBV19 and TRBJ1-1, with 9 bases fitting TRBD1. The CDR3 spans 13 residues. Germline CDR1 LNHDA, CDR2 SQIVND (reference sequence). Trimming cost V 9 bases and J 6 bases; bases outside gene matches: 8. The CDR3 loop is CASWTGVGAEAFF. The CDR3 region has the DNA TGTGCCAGCTGGACAGGGGTAGGGGCTGAAGCTTTCTTT.

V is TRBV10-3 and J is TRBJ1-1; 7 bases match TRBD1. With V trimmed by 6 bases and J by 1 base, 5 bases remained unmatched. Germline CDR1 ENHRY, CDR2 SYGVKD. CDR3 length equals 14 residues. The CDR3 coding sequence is TGTGCCATCAGCCGACAGGGTCAGAACACTGAAGCTTTCTTT. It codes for CAISRQGQNTEAFF.

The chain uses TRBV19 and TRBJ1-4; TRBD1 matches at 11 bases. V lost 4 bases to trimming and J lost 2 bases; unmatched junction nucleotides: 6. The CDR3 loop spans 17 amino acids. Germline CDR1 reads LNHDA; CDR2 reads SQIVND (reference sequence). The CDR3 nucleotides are TGTGCCAGTAGTACCCGGGACAGGGGGAAGACTAATGAAAAACTGTTTTTT. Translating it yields CASSTRDRGKTNEKLFF. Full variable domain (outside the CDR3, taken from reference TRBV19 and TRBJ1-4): DGGITQSPKYLFRKEGQNVTLSCEQNLNHDAMYWYRQDPGQGLRLIYYSQIVNDFQKGDIAEGYSVSREKKESFPLTVTSAQKNPTAFYLCASSTRDRGKTNEKLFFGSGTQLSVL.

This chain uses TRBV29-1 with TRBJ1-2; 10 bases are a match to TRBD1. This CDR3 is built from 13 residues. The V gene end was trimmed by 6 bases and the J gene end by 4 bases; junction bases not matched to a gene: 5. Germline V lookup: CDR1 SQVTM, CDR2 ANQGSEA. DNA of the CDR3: TGCAGCGTGGAGGGACAGGGGTTCTATGGCTACACCTTC. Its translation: CSVEGQGFYGYTF.

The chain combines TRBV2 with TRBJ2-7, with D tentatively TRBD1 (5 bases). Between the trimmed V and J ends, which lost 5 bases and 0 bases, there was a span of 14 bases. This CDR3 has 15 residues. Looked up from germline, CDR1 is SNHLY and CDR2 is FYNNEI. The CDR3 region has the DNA TGTGCCAGCAGTTTGGACATGTTTAGCTCCTACGAGCAGTACTTC. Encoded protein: CASSLDMFSSYEQYF.

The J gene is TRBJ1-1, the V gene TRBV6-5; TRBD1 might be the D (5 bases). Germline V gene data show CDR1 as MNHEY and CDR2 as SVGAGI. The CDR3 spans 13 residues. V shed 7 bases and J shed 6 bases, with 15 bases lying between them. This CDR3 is CASNPGGGPEAFF. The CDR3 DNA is TGTGCCAGCAATCCGGGGGGAGGGCCTGAAGCTTTCTTT.

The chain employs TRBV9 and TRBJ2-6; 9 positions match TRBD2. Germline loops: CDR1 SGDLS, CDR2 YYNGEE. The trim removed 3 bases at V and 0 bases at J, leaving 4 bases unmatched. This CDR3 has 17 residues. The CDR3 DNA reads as TGTGCCAGCAGCGGCCTAGCGGGATCCTCTGGGGCCAACGTCCTGACTTTC. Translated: CASSGLAGSSGANVLTF. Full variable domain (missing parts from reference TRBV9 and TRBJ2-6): DSGVTQTPKHLITATGQRVTLRCSPRSGDLSVYWYQQSLDQGLQFLIQYYNGEERAKGNILERFSAQQFPDLHSELNLSSLELGDSALYFCASSGLAGSSGANVLTFGAGSRLTVL.

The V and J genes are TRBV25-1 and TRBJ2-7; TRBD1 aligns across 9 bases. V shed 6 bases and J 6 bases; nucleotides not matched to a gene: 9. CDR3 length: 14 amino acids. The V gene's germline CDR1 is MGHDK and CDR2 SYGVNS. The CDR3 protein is CASRRQGEAGEQYF. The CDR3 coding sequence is TGTGCCAGCAGGAGACAGGGGGAAGCGGGCGAGCAGTACTTC.

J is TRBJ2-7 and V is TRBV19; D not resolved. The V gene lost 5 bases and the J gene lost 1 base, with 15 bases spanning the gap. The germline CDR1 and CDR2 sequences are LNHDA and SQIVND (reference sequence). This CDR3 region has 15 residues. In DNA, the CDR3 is TGTGCCAGTAGTTCTCCCGTGGGCTTTTCCTACGAGCAGTACTTC. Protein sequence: CASSSPVGFSYEQYF.

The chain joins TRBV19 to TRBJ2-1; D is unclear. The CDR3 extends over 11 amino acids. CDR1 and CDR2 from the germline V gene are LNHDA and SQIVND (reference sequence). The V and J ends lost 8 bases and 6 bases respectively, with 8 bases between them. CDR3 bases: TGTGCCAGTCGAGAGTTCAATGAGCAGTTCTTC. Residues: CASREFNEQFF.

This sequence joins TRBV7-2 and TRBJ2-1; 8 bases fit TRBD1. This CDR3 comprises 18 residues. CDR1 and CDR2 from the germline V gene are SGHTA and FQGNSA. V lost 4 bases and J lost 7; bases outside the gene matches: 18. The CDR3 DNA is TGTGCCAGCAGCTACTTCTACCACGGACAGGGTCTGAGGAATGAGCAGTTCTTC. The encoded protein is CASSYFYHGQGLRNEQFF.

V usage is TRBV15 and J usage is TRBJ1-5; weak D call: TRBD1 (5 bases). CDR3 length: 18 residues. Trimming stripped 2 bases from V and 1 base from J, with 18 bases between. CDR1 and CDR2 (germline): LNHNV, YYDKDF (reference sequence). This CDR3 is CATSRLPTAARSNQPQHF. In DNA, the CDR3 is TGTGCCACCAGCAGACTACCGACAGCCGCCCGGAGCAATCAGCCCCAGCATTTT. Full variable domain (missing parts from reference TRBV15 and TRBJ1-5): DAMVIQNPRYQVTQFGKPVTLSCSQTLNHNVMYWYQQKSSQAPKLLFHYYDKDFNNEADTPDNFQSRRPNTSFCFLDIRSPGLGDTAMYLCATSRLPTAARSNQPQHFGDGTRLSIL.

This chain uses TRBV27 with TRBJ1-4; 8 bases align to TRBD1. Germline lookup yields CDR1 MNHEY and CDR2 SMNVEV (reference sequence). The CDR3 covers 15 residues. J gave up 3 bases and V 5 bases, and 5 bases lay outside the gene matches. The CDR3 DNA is TGTGCCAGCAGTCCCAGGGACAGGCCTAATGAAAAACTGTTTTTT. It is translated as CASSPRDRPNEKLFF.

The CDR3 DNA reads as TGTGCCAGCAGCGTAGCTGCGGGTGCCTCCTACAATGAGCAGTTCTTC. Translation gives CASSVAAGASYNEQFF. The J gene is TRBJ2-1, the V gene TRBV9, with a weak D call TRBD2 (5 bases). From germline, CDR1 is SGDLS and CDR2 YYNGEE. V was shortened by 0 bases and J by 0 bases, with 10 bases between the two germline ends. The CDR3 is made up of 16 amino acids.

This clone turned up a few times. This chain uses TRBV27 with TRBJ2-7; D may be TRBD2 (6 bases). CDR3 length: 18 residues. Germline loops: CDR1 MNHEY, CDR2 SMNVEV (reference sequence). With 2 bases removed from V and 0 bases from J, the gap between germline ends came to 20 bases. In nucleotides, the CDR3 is TGTGCCAGCAGTTTACGGGGAGGTAGACCCGACTTCTCCTACGAGCAGTACTTC. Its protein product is CASSLRGGRPDFSYEQYF.